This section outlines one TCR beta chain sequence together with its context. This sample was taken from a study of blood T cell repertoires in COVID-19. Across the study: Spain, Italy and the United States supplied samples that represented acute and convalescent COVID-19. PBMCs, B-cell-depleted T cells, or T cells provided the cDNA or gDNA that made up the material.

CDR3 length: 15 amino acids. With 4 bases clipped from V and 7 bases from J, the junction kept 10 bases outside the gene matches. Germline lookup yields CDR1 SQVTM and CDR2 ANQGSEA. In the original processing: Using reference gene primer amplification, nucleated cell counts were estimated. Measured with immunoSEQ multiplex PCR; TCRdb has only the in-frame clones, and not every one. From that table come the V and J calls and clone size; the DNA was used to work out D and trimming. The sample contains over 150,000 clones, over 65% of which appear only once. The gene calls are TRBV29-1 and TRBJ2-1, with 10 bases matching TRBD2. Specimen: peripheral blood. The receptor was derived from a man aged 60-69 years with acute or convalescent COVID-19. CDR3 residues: CSVGELAGRRNEQFF. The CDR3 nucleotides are TGCAGCGTTGGGGAACTAGCGGGGCGCCGGAATGAGCAGTTCTTC.